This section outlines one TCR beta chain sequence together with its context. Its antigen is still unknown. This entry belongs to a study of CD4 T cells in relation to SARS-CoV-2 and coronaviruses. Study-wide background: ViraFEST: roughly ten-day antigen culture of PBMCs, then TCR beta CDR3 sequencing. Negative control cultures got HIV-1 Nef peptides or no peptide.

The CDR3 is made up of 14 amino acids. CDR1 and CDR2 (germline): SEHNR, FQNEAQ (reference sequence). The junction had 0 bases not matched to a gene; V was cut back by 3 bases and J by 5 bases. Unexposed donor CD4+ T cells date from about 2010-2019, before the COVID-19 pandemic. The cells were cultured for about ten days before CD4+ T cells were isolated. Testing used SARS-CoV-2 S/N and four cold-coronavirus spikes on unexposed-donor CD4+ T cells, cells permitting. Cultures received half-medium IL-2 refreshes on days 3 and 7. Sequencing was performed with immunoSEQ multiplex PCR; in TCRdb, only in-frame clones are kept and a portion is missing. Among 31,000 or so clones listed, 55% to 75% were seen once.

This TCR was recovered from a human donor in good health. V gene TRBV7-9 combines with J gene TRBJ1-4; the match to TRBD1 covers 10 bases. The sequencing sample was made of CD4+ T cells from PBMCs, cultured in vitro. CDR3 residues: CASSLDRGNEKLFF. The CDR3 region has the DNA TGTGCCAGCAGCTTGGACAGGGGGAATGAAAAACTGTTTTTT.